Listed here are 13 T cell receptor beta chains from one sample, sequenced in a study of blood T cell repertoires in COVID-19. Libraries were prepared by immunoSEQ multiplex PCR; TCRdb keeps only in-frame clonotypes and omits some of them. The sample includes around 310,000 clones, about nine tenths of them seen just once. Sequenced material: peripheral blood. These receptors were obtained from a woman aged 55 to 70 with acute or convalescent COVID-19.

V is TRBV6-2 or TRBV6-3 and J is TRBJ2-3; D is ambiguous. The CDR3 contains 14 residues. Germline CDR1 reads MNHEY; CDR2 reads SVGEGT. The V gene lost 5 bases and the J gene lost 6 bases, with 15 bases spanning the gap. DNA for the CDR3: TGTGCCAGCAGTGTCCAGGTCCACAGCGATACGCAGTATTTT. The encoded protein is CASSVQVHSDTQYF.

V and J are TRBV20-1 and TRBJ2-3; 7 bases map to TRBD1. CDR1 is DFQATT, CDR2 SNEGSKA, per germline (reference sequence). This CDR3 has 16 amino acids. With 3 bases clipped from V and 0 bases from J, the junction kept 9 bases outside the gene matches. The CDR3 is CSASLYGDRSTDTQYF. As DNA, the CDR3 is TGCAGTGCTAGTCTCTATGGGGACAGAAGCACAGATACGCAGTATTTT.

The chain couples TRBV11-2 to TRBJ1-1, with 12 bases matching TRBD1. This CDR3 contains 18 residues. The germline V gene encodes CDR1 SGHAT and CDR2 FQNNGV. The J segment lost 5 bases and the V segment lost 5 bases, leaving 15 bases of the junction unmatched. The CDR3 region has the DNA TGTGCCAGCAGCGCCCTTGGGACAGGGGGCGTTACGGGTACTGAAGCTTTCTTT. Translating gives CASSALGTGGVTGTEAFF.

This clone was counted between two and nine times. The chain has TRBV6-5 and TRBJ1-3; D gene uncertain. Germline-derived CDR1 and CDR2 are MNHEY and SVGAGI. Trimming took 7 bases from V and 2 from J, leaving 15 bases between them. The CDR3 runs to 15 residues. Written as DNA, the CDR3 is TGTGCCAGCACGCAGGAAGGTGTGGCTGGAAACACCATATATTTT. It translates to CASTQEGVAGNTIYF.

The sample holds one count of this clone. V and J are TRBV7-2 and TRBJ2-1; 16 bases match TRBD2. V was clipped by 10 bases and J by 2 bases; unmatched bases: 14. CDR3 size: 19 residues. Germline V gene sequence: CDR1 SGHTA, CDR2 FQGNSA. CDR3 region: CAIAPTGTSGGGAYNEQFF. The CDR3 DNA reads as TGTGCCATCGCCCCGACCGGGACTAGCGGGGGGGGTGCCTACAATGAGCAGTTCTTC.

The V call is TRBV28, the J call TRBJ2-5; 12 bases are shared with TRBD1. CDR3 size: 15 residues. The junction had 6 bases not matched to a gene; V was cut back by 3 bases and J by 7 bases. Germline V gene sequence: CDR1 MDHEN, CDR2 SYDVKM. The CDR3 loop is CASSFEGQGARTQYF. The DNA of the CDR3 is TGTGCCAGCAGTTTCGAGGGACAGGGGGCGAGGACCCAGTACTTC.

This clone came up once. This sequence joins TRBV7-3 and TRBJ1-1, with D uncertain. CDR3 length: 13 residues. Germline V gene sequence: CDR1 SGHTA, CDR2 FQGTGA. The germline V and J ends were trimmed by 2 bases and 3 bases, with 7 bases remaining between them. The CDR3, as DNA: TGTGCCAGCAGCTTATCGAGGGACACTGAAGCTTTCTTT. The encoded protein is CASSLSRDTEAFF.

This clone is a singleton in its sample. The J gene is TRBJ1-6, the V gene TRBV2; D might be TRBD1 (5 bases). This CDR3 comprises 14 residues. CDR1 and CDR2 (germline): SNHLY, FYNNEI. Trimming removed 7 bases at V and 10 bases at J, with 17 bases between. CDR3 loop: CASTVSQGTSPLHF. As DNA, the CDR3 is TGTGCCAGCACAGTATCGCAGGGTACCTCACCCCTCCACTTT.

J is TRBJ2-3 and V is TRBV25-1, with TRBD1 matching over 10 bases. The V segment lost 1 base and the J segment 1 base; nucleotides outside the gene matches: 5. The length of the CDR3 is 17 residues. The germline V gene has CDR1 MGHDK and CDR2 SYGVNS. CDR3 nucleotides: TGTGCCAGCAGTGAATCCTCCGGGACAGGGGGCACAGATACGCAGTATTTT. As protein: CASSESSGTGGTDTQYF.

This rearrangement joins TRBV11-2 to TRBJ2-3; D is possibly TRBD2 (7 bases). Germline lookup yields CDR1 SGHAT and CDR2 FQNNGV. This CDR3 spans 18 amino acids. V was trimmed by 0 bases and J by 6 bases, leaving 22 bases between them. CDR3 sequence reads: CASSLDVRGGGPTDTQYF. DNA of the CDR3: TGTGCCAGCAGCTTAGATGTTAGGGGCGGGGGCCCCACGGATACGCAGTATTTT.

This clone appeared once. This CDR3 is CASSVNRDYPYNEQFF. The CDR3 nucleotides are TGTGCCAGCAGCGTAAACCGGGACTATCCTTACAATGAGCAGTTCTTC. This chain uses TRBV9 with TRBJ2-1; TRBD2 matches at 7 bases. The CDR3 spans 16 residues. Looked up from germline, CDR1 is SGDLS and CDR2 is YYNGEE. The V gene end was trimmed by 1 base and the J gene end by 4 bases; junction bases not matched to a gene: 8.

The chain combines TRBV19 with TRBJ2-2; D is perhaps TRBD2 (6 bases). The CDR3 consists of 14 residues. The V and J ends lost 3 bases and 6 bases respectively, with 11 bases between them. In germline, CDR1 is LNHDA, CDR2 SQIVND (reference sequence). CDR3 nucleotides: TGTGCCAGTAGTATGAAACTAGCCCCCGGGGAGCTGTTTTTT. It specifies CASSMKLAPGELFF.

The chain carries TRBV19 and TRBJ2-3; 8 bases are shared with TRBD2. The CDR3 has 14 residues. Germline assignment: CDR1 LNHDA and CDR2 SQIVND (reference sequence). The ends lost 5 bases at V and 1 base at J; junction bases unmatched: 2. CDR3 nucleotide sequence: TGTGCCAGTAGTCAGACTAGCGGCACAGATACGCAGTATTTT. Protein: CASSQTSGTDTQYF.